The 3 T cell receptor beta chains below all came from one sample that was sequenced in a study of metastatic and nonmetastatic thyroid tumors. Every patient was untreated before thyroid surgery. TCRdb recomputed clones from the PCR reads via MiXCR. The sample has tens of thousands of clones; approximately 10% are singletons. The material sequenced was blood. The receptors originated from a female donor with papillary thyroid cancer or a benign thyroid nodule (not recorded which). Some clones in this sample may be carry-over from other donors' samples.

This clone was picked up many times. The chain employs TRBV9 and TRBJ2-3; D gene ambiguous. Germline loops: CDR1 SGDLS, CDR2 YYNGEE. V was shortened by 4 bases and J by 0 bases, with 12 bases between the two germline ends. CDR3 size: 15 residues. The CDR3 nucleotides read TGTGCCAGCAGCCTGATTGAGGTTAGCACAGATACGCAGTATTTT. Translated: CASSLIEVSTDTQYF.

This clone was counted between two and nine times. Because the CDR3 is missing its conserved closing phenylalanine or tryptophan, this is likely a read error. The DNA is left out, because the CDR3 cannot be placed on it with certainty; the CDR3 is given as TCRdb lists it. The CDR3 spells CASSLGLEPEQCS. V gene TRBV5-1 combines with J gene TRBJ2-7; the table's D call, TRBD2, has no DNA check behind it. The CDR3 sequence runs 13 residues, both termini included. The V gene's germline CDR1 is SGHRS and CDR2 YFSETQ.

The sample holds many counts of this clone. One base away lies a much larger clone, so this may be a sequencing read error. This sequence joins TRBV5-1 and TRBJ1-2; D is ambiguous. V lost 0 bases, J lost 6 bases, and 15 bases lay in between. CDR3 length: 15 amino acids. Germline CDR1 reads SGHRS; CDR2 reads YFSETQ. In DNA form, the CDR3 reads TGCGCCAGCAGCTTGGCCCGGGAGCCCTTTCATGGCTACACCTTC. This sequence encodes CASSLAREPFHGYTF.